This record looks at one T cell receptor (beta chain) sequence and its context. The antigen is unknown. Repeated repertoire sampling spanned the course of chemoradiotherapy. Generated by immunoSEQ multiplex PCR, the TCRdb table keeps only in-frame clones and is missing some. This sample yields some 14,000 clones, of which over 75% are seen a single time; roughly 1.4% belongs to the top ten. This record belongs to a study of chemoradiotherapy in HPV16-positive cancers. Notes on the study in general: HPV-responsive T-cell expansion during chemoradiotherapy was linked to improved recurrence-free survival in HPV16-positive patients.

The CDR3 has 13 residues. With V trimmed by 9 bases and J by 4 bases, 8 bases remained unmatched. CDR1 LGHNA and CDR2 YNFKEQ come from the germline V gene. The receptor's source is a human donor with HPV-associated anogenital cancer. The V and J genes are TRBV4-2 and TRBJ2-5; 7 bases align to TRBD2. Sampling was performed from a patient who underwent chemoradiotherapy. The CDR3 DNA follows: TGTGCCAGACCAGCGGGGAAGGGAGAGACCCAGTACTTC. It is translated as CARPAGKGETQYF.